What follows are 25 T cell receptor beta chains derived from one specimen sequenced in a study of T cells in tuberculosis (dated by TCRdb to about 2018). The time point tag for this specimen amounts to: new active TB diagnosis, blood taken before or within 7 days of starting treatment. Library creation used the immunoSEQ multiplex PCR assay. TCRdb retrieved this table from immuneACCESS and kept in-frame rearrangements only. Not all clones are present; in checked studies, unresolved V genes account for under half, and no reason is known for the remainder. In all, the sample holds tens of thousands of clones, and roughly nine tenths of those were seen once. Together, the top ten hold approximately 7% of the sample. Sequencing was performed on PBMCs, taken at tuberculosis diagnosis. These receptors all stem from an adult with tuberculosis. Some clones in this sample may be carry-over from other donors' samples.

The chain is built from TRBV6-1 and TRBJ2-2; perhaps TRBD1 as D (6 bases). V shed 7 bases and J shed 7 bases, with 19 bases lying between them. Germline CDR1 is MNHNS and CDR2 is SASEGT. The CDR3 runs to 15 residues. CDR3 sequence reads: CASNPQGVGYGELFF. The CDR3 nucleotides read TGTGCCAGCAACCCACAGGGTGTCGGGTACGGGGAGCTGTTTTTT.

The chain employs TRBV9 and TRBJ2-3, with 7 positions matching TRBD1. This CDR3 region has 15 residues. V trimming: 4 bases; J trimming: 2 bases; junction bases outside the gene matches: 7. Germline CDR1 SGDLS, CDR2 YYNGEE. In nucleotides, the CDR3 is TGTGCCAGCAGCCTACGGACAGGCTCCACAGATACGCAGTATTTT. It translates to CASSLRTGSTDTQYF.

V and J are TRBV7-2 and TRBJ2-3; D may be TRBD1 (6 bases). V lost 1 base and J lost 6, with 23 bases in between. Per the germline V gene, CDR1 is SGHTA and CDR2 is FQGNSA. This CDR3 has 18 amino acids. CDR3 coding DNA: TGTGCCAGCAGCTTAGAGGGGCCCCGGGCAGGGGATATGGATACGCAGTATTTT. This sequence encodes CASSLEGPRAGDMDTQYF.

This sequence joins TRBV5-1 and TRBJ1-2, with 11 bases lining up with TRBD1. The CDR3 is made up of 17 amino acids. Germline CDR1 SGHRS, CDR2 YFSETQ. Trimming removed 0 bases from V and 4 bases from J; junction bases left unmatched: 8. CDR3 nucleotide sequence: TGCGCCAGCAGCTTGGTATCAGGGACAGGGGGAATCTATGGCTACACCTTC. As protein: CASSLVSGTGGIYGYTF.

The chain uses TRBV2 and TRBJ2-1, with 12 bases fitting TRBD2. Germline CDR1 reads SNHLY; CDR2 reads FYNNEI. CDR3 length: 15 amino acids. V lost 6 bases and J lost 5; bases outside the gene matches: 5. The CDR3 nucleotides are TGTGCCAGCAGACTAGCGGGGGGATTGAACAATGAGCAGTTCTTC. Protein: CASRLAGGLNNEQFF.

CDR3 loop: CSVGAGVLAGLDNEQFF. The CDR3 nucleotides read TGCAGCGTTGGGGCTGGCGTCCTAGCGGGGCTCGACAATGAGCAGTTCTTC. This chain uses TRBV29-1 with TRBJ2-1; 9 bases map to TRBD2. The V gene's germline CDR1 is SQVTM and CDR2 ANQGSEA. The CDR3 sequence is 17 residues long. Unmatched junction bases numbered 15, after V lost 4 bases and J lost 5 bases.

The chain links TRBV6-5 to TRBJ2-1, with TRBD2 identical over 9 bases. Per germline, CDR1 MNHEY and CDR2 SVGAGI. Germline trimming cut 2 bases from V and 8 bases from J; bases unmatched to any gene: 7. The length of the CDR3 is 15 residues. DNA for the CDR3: TGTGCCAGCAGTTACGATGGGACTAGCTCCTATGAGCAGTTCTTC. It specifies CASSYDGTSSYEQFF.

DNA of the CDR3: TGTGCCAGCAGCTTGGCGGACAGGCTCTCCCCATCCTACGAGCAGTACTTC. Translation gives CASSLADRLSPSYEQYF. The V gene is TRBV5-4, the J gene TRBJ2-7, with 7 bases identical to TRBD1. The CDR3 sequence is 17 residues long. V shed 0 bases, J shed 1 base, and the junction held 10 bases outside the gene matches. Germline V gives CDR1 SGHNT, CDR2 YYREEE (reference sequence).

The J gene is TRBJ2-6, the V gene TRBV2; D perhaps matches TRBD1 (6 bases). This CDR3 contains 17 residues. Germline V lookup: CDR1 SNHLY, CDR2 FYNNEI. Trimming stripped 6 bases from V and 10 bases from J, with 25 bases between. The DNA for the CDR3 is TGTGCCAGCAGGACCGGACAGTCTCTCTCAGCCCGAAACGTCCTGACTTTC. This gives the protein CASRTGQSLSARNVLTF.

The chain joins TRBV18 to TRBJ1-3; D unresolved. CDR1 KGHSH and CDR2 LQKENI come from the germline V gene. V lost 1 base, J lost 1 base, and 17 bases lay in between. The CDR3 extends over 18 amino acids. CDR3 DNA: TGTGCCAGCTCACCACAGCGGAGGCCCCTAATATCTGGAAACACCATATATTTT. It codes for CASSPQRRPLISGNTIYF.

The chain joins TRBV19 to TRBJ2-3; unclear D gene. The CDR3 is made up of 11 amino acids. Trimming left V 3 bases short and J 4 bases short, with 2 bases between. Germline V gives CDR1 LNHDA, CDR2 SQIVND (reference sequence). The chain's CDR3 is CASSIADTQYF. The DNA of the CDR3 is TGTGCCAGTAGTATCGCAGATACGCAGTATTTT.

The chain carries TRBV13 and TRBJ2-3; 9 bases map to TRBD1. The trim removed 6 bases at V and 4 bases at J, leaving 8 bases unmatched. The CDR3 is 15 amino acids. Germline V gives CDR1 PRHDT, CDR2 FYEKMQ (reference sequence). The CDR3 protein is CASRGTGLGADTQYF. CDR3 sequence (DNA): TGTGCCAGCAGGGGGACAGGGCTAGGGGCAGATACGCAGTATTTT.

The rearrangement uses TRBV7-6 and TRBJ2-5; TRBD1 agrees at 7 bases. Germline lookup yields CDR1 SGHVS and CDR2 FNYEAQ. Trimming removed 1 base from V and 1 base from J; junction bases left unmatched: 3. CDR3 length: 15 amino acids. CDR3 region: CASSLGTGVQETQYF. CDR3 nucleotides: TGTGCCAGCAGCTTAGGAACAGGGGTCCAAGAGACCCAGTACTTC.

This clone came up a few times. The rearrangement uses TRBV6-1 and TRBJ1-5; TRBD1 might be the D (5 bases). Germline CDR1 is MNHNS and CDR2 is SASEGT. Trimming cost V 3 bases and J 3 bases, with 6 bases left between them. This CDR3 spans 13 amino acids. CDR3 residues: CASSEGLNQPQHF. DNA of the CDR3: TGTGCCAGCAGTGAGGGACTCAATCAGCCCCAGCATTTT.

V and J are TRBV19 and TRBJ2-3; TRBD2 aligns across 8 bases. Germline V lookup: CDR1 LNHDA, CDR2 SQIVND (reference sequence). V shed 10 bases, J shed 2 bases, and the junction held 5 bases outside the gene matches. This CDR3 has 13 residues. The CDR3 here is CATGLGYTDTQYF. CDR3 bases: TGTGCCACGGGACTAGGCTACACAGATACGCAGTATTTT.

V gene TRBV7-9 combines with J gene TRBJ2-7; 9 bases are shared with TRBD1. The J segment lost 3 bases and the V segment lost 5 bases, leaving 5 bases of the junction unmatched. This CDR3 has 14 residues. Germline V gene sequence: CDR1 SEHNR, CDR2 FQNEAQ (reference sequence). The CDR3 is CASSPQGADYEQYF. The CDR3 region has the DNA TGTGCCAGCAGCCCACAGGGGGCCGACTACGAGCAGTACTTC.

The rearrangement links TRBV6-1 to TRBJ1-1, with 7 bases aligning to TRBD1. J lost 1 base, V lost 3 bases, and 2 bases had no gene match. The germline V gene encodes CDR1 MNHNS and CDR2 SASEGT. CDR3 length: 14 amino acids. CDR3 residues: CASSETGTNTEAFF. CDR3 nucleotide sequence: TGTGCCAGCAGTGAGACAGGGACGAACACTGAAGCTTTCTTT.

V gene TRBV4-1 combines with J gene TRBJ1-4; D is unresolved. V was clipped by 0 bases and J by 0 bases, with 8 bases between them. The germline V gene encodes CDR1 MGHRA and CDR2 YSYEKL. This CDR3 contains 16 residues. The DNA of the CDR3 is TGCGCCAGCAGCCAAGATTTGAGGGCAACTAATGAAAAACTGTTTTTT. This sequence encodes CASSQDLRATNEKLFF.

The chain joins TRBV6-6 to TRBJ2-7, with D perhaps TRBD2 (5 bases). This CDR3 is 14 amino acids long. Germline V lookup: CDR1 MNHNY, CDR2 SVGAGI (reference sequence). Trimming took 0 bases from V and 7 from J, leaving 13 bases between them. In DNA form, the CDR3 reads TGTGCCAGCAGTTACTCAAACGGCCGGGAAGAGCAGTACTTC. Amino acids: CASSYSNGREEQYF.

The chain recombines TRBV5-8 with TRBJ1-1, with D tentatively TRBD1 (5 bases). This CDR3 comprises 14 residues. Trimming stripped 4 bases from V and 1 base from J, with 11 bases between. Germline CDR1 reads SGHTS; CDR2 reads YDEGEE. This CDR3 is CASSTGQGNTEAFF. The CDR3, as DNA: TGTGCCAGCAGCACAGGACAAGGGAACACTGAAGCTTTCTTT. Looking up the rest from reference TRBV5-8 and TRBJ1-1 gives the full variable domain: EAGVTQSPTHLIKTRGQQATLRCSPISGHTSVYWYQQALGLGLQFLLWYDEGEERNRGNFPPRFSGRQFPNYSSELNVNALELEDSALYLCASSTGQGNTEAFFGQGTRLTVV.

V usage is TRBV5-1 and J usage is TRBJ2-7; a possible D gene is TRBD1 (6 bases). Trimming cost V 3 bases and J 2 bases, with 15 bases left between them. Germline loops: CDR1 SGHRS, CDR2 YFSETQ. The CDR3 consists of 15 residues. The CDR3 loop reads CASSWAGTNPYEQYF. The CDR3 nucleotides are TGCGCCAGCAGCTGGGCCGGGACAAACCCCTACGAGCAGTACTTC.

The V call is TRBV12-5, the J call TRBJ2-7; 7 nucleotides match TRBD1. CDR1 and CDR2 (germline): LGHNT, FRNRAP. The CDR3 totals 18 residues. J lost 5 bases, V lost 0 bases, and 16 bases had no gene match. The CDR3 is CASGLVRTETGPYHEQYF. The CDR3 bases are TGTGCTAGTGGTTTGGTACGGACCGAGACAGGGCCATACCACGAGCAGTACTTC.

The CDR3 DNA sequence: TGTGCCAGGCAACAGGGGCCCGAGAACACTGAAGCTTTCTTT. It translates to CARQQGPENTEAFF. The chain uses TRBV2 and TRBJ1-1; 7 bases are shared with TRBD1. J lost 1 base, V lost 9 bases, and 8 bases had no gene match. In germline, CDR1 is SNHLY, CDR2 FYNNEI. This CDR3 has 14 amino acids. The variable domain in full, with the rest retrieved from reference TRBV2 and TRBJ1-1, is EPEVTQTPSHQVTQMGQEVILRCVPISNHLYFYWYRQILGQKVEFLVSFYNNEISEKSEIFDDQFSVERPDGSNFTLKIRSTKLEDSAMYFCARQQGPENTEAFFGQGTRLTVV.

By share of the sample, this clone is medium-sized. CDR3 sequence: CASSAGGTVHGNIQYF. The CDR3 DNA reads as TGTGCCAGCAGTGCGGGGGGGACAGTCCATGGGAACATTCAGTACTTC. This chain joins TRBV27 and TRBJ2-4, with 9 bases identical to TRBD2. The CDR3 runs 16 residues. Germline trimming cut 5 bases from V and 7 bases from J; bases unmatched to any gene: 12. Germline CDR1 reads MNHEY; CDR2 reads SMNVEV (reference sequence).

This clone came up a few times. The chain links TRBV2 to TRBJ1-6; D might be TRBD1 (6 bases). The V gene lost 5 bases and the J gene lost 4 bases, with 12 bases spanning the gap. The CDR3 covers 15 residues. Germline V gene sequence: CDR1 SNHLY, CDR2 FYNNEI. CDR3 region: CASSYRAAYNSPLHF. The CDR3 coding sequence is TGTGCCAGCAGTTACAGGGCCGCTTATAATTCACCCCTCCACTTT.